The sequence of this TCR beta chain was determined in a study of CD8+ T cells in alopecia areata. Study-level background: Tofacitinib ran 6 to 18 months, followed by 6 months off drug. Whole-study findings and limits: An increase in clonality over normal scalp was evident in lesional scalp, especially alopecia totalis/universalis.

Lesional scalp punch biopsies and peripheral blood were collected from alopecia areata patients. Germline V gene sequence: CDR1 LNHDA, CDR2 SQIVND (reference sequence). V was clipped by 2 bases and J by 1 base, with 9 bases between them. The CDR3 runs 16 residues. Extracted from the samples, RNA was reverse transcribed into cDNA to serve as the sequencing template. The table came from immunoSEQ multiplex PCR; TCRdb's copy has only in-frame clones and leaves some out. Altogether about 180,000 clones are present, roughly 63% being singletons, with the ten largest covering 1.5% to 2%. Only a few counts were recorded for this clone. Antigen: not known.

The TCR comes from a human donor with alopecia areata. The rearrangement links TRBV19 to TRBJ2-6; D gene uncertain. The sequences come from CD4+ T cells sorted from blood, collected at week 0. CDR3 sequence reads: CASSIMWKSGANVLTF. CDR3 nucleotide sequence: TGTGCCAGTAGTATAATGTGGAAGTCTGGGGCCAACGTCCTGACTTTC. Using reference TRBV19 and TRBJ2-6 for the parts outside the CDR3, the full variable domain is DGGITQSPKYLFRKEGQNVTLSCEQNLNHDAMYWYRQDPGQGLRLIYYSQIVNDFQKGDIAEGYSVSREKKESFPLTVTSAQKNPTAFYLCASSIMWKSGANVLTFGAGSRLTVL.